The rows below give T cell receptor beta chains drawn from one sample of a study of STAT3 mutations in large granular lymphocyte leukemia. TCRdb's copy holds only in-frame clones and misses some; the assay was immunoSEQ multiplex PCR. This repertoire shows 2,000 to 2,500 clones, roughly 60% found once; its top ten account for about 81%. The sample was peripheral blood mononuclear cells. The receptor source for this set is a man aged 60-69 years with T-cell large granular lymphocyte leukemia. Some clones in this sample may be carry-over from other donors' samples. Both conserved end residues are part of each CDR3. D genes are given only for firm matches. Rows may omit the clone size; those that give it use once, few, many or a size class.

J gene	D gene	V gene	clone size	CDR3 DNA	CDR3 protein
TRBJ2-1	TRBD1	TRBV7-9	.	TGTGCCAGCCGGGACAGGGGGCATGAGCAGTTCTTC	CASRDRGHEQFF
TRBJ2-7	TRBD1	TRBV29-1	few	TGCAGCGTCGCAACAGGGGTTAGCTCCTACGAGCAGTACTTC	CSVATGVSSYEQYF
TRBJ1-2	.	TRBV10-3	.	TGTGCCATCAGTGACAGCTCTAACTATGGCTACACCTTC	CAISDSSNYGYTF
TRBJ2-5	.	TRBV5-6	.	TGTGCCAGCAGCCGATCTACCCGGGAGACCCAGTACTTC	CASSRSTRETQYF
TRBJ1-2	.	TRBV30	few	TGTGCCTGGAGTGTAGACGAGAACTATGGCTACACCTTC	CAWSVDENYGYTF
TRBJ2-6	.	TRBV4-3	few	TGCGCCAGCAGCCAGCAGGTGCGTGGCGCTGGGGCCAACGTCCTGACTTTC	CASSQQVRGAGANVLTF
TRBJ2-7	TRBD2	TRBV5-1	.	TGCGCCAGCAGTGGAGAGGGAGGGGAGTACGAGCAGTACTTC	CASSGEGGEYEQYF
TRBJ1-5	.	TRBV28	.	TGTGCCAGCAGCTACTCCACTGGGGACCAGCCCCAGCATTTT	CASSYSTGDQPQHF
TRBJ2-3	TRBD2	TRBV18	.	TGTGCCAGCTCGGGACTAGTTTCGGATACGCAGTATTTT	CASSGLVSDTQYF
TRBJ1-2	TRBD1	TRBV30	.	TGTGCCTGGAGTGTACGGAAAGGGGGCGGCTATGGCTACACCTTC	CAWSVRKGGGYGYTF
TRBJ1-6	.	TRBV30	.	TGTGCCTGGATCGACGATGCAGGGTATTCACCCCTCCACTTT	CAWIDDAGYSPLHF
TRBJ2-1	.	TRBV6-6	few	TGTGCCAGCAGTCCGGGACCAGAGGGGGATGAGCAGTTCTTC	CASSPGPEGDEQFF
TRBJ1-4	.	TRBV30	.	TGTGCCACGGGTTATGAAAAACTGTTTTTT	CATGYEKLFF
TRBJ1-2	.	TRBV7-9	few	TGTGCCAGCAGCTTAAAGTTTGGCTACACCTTC	CASSLKFGYTF
TRBJ2-7	TRBD2	TRBV4-2	once	TGTGCCAGCAGCCAAGGGACGCGGTCTAGCGGCGAGCAGTACTTC	CASSQGTRSSGEQYF
TRBJ1-6	.	TRBV7-8	few	TGTGCCAGCAGCACTAGCCTCGGGGAGAGCTCCTATAATTCACCCCTCCACTTT	CASSTSLGESSYNSPLHF
TRBJ1-1	.	TRBV18	few	TGTGCCAGCTCCCAGGGGATGAACACTGAAGCTTTCTTT	CASSQGMNTEAFF
TRBJ1-2	.	TRBV28	.	TGTGCCAGCAGACGCCCCTGGTTAGGGGAGGGCTACACCTTC	CASRRPWLGEGYTF
TRBJ2-5	.	TRBV4-3	.	TGCGCCAGCAGCCAAGATCGCCAGGGTGGGACCCAGTACTTC	CASSQDRQGGTQYF
TRBJ2-5	.	TRBV5-4	.	TGTGCCAGCAGCCCGACGGGGCGGGGCAGGGAGACCCAGTACTTC	CASSPTGRGRETQYF
TRBJ2-7	.	TRBV5-4	.	TGTGCCAGCAGCCCCGGTCGAGGGGGTGGCTCCTACGAGCAGTACTTC	CASSPGRGGGSYEQYF
TRBJ2-7	.	TRBV6-6	.	TGTGCCAGCAGTTCACAACAGGGAAATGTCTACGAGCAGTACTTC	CASSSQQGNVYEQYF
TRBJ2-6	TRBD1	TRBV5-1	.	TGCGCCAGCAGCTTACTCCCGACAGGGGCTGGGTCTGGGGCCAACGTCCTGACTTTC	CASSLLPTGAGSGANVLTF
TRBJ2-5	.	TRBV7-2	few	TGTGCCAGCAGCCCCCTTAAAGAGACCCAGTACTTC	CASSPLKETQYF
TRBJ1-2	.	TRBV6-5	.	TGTGCCAGCAGCCCTTCCCGGGGGGTCAACTATGGCTACACCTTC	CASSPSRGVNYGYTF
TRBJ2-6	.	TRBV7-1	.	TGTGCCAGCAGCGGCATCAATCGAGGACAAAGTCGGGCCAACGTCCTGACTTTC	CASSGINRGQSRANVLTF